This T cell receptor beta chain appears in the sequencing data of a study of graft-versus-host responses after intestinal transplantation. Study details: Each recipient received a multivisceral, liver-intestinal, or isolated intestinal graft.

As for this clone: The antigen remains unidentified.

Sequencing used immunoSEQ multiplex PCR; TCRdb keeps in-frame clones, though not all of them. The sample holds around 120,000 clones, roughly 91% seen once. The clonotype was recovered from a human donor who received an intestinal transplant. Sequencing used unstimulated CD4+ T cells sorted from spleen or lymph node cells, obtained before intestinal transplant.

The CDR3: CASSWDSNEQFF. CDR3 sequence (DNA): TGTGCCAGCAGTTGGGACAGCAATGAGCAGTTCTTC. This chain uses TRBV6-6 with TRBJ2-1, with 7 bases that match TRBD1. The ends lost 4 bases at V and 6 bases at J; junction bases unmatched: 0. The CDR3 spans 12 residues. Germline V gene data show CDR1 as MNHNY and CDR2 as SVGAGI (reference sequence).